This T cell receptor beta chain was observed in a study of tumor-infiltrating lymphocytes in oesophageal squamous cell carcinoma (dated by TCRdb to about 2016). The germline V gene gives CDR1 as MDHEN and CDR2 as SYDVKM. Taken from cysteine to phenylalanine, the CDR3 has 13 residues. Only the CDR3 part of the read is kept: 39 bases, read in frame from the first base. V sheds 6 bases and J sheds 4 bases, leaving 12 bases between their ends. This clonotype was observed many times. Its binding antigen is unknown. Base-call qualities are not available, and no considerably larger clone is one nucleotide away. Library preparation used PCR. The reads were generated on an Illumina HiSeq 2000. TCRdb cleaned the public reads at Q25 with fastp, built clones with MiXCR and kept in-frame beta chains. Duplicate CDR3 protein sequences are folded into a single record with the most common DNA and genes. Within this sample are 15,000 to 20,000 distinct CDR3 sequences, with 42% of them counted one time only. Roughly a sixth of the sample is taken by the ten largest.

The sequence is built from TRBV28 and TRBJ1-2; TRBD1 is perhaps the D gene, given 6 matching bases. The sequencing sample was made of normal esophageal tissue next to the tumor. The sequence was obtained from a female donor with esophageal squamous cell carcinoma. CDR3 reads: CASSLNRVYGYTF. The DNA is TGTGCCAGCAGCCTGAACAGGGTCTATGGCTACACCTTC.